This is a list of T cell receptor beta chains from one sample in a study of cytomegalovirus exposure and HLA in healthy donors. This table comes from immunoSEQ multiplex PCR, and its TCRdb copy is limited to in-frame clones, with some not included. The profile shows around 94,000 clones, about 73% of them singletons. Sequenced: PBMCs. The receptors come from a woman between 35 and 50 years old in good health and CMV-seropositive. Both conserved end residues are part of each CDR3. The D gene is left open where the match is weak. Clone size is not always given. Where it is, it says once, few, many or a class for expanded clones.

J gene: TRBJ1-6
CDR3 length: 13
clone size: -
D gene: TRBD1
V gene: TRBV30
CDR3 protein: CAWSVQGGTPLHF
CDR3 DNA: TGTGCCTGGAGTGTACAGGGGGGCACACCCCTCCACTTT

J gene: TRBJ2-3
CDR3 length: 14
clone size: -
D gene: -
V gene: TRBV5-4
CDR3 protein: CASSSSSSADTQYF
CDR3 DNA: TGTGCCAGCAGCTCCTCGTCTAGCGCAGATACGCAGTATTTT

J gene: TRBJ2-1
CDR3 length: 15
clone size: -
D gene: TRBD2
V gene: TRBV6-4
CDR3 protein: CASRDSGTAYNEQFF
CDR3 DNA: TGTGCCAGCAGAGATAGCGGGACTGCTTACAATGAGCAGTTCTTC

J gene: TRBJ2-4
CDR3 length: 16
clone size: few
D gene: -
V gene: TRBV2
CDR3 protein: CASSKEGRGAKNIQYF
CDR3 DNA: TGTGCCAGCAGCAAAGAGGGTAGGGGGGCCAAAAACATTCAGTACTTC

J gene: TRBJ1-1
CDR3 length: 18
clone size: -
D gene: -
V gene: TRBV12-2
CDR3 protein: CASRLPGTGGDGNTEAFF
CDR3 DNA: TGTGCAAGTCGCTTACCGGGGACAGGGGGCGACGGGAACACTGAAGCTTTCTTT

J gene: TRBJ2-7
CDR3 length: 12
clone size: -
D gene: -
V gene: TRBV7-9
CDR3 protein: CASSNGQTEQYF
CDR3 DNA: TGTGCCAGCAGCAACGGACAGACCGAGCAGTACTTC

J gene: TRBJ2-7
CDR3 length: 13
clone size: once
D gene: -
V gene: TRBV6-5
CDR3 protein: CASSYSYRDEQYF
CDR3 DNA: TGTGCCAGCAGTTACAGCTACAGGGACGAGCAGTACTTC

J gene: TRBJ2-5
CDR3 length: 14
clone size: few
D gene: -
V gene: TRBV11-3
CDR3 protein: CASSNRREPETQYF
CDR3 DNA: TGTGCCAGCAGCAACCGTCGAGAGCCAGAGACCCAGTACTTC

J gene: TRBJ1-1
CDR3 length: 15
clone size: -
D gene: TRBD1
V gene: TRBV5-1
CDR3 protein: CASSKTGLRETEAFF
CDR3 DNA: TGCGCCAGCAGTAAGACAGGGCTACGTGAGACTGAAGCTTTCTTT

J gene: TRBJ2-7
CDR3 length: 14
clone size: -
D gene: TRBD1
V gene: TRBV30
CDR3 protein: CAWAPGQGFYEQYF
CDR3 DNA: TGTGCCTGGGCCCCGGGACAGGGGTTCTACGAGCAGTACTTC

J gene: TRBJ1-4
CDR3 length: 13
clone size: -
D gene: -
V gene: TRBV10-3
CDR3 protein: CAIRSQGGEKLFF
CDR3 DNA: TGTGCCATCAGGTCCCAGGGTGGTGAAAAACTGTTTTTT

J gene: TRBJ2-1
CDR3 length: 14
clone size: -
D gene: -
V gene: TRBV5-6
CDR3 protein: CASSPRTAYNEQFF
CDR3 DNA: TGTGCCAGCAGCCCGCGGACAGCATACAATGAGCAGTTCTTC

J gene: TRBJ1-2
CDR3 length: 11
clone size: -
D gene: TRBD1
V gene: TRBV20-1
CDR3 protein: CSATDRAGYTF
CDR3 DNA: TGCAGTGCAACTGACAGGGCTGGCTACACCTTC

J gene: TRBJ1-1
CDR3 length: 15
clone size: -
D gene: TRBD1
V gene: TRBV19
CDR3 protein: CASSSGTALGTEAFF
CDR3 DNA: TGTGCCAGTAGTTCCGGGACAGCGCTGGGCACTGAAGCTTTCTTT

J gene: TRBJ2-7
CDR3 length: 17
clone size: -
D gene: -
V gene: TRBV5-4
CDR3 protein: CASSTKKAGVKTYEQYF
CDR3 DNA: TGTGCCAGCAGCACGAAGAAGGCGGGTGTTAAGACCTACGAGCAGTACTTC

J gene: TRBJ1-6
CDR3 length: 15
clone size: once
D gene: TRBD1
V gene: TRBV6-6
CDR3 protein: CASSYSDRGRSPLHF
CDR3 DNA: TGTGCCAGCAGTTATTCGGACAGGGGGCGATCACCCCTCCACTTT

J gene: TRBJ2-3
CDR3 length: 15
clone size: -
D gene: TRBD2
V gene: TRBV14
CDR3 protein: CASSLREGHTDTQYF
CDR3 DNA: TGTGCCAGCAGCCTGCGGGAGGGACACACAGATACGCAGTATTTT

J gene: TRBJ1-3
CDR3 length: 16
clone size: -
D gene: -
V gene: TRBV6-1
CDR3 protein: CASSEAGSGSRNTIYF
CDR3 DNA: TGTGCCAGCAGTGAAGCAGGGAGCGGCTCAAGAAACACCATATATTTT

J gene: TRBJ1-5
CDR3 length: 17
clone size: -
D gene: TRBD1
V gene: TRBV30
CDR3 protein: CAWSAPGTGTFNQPQHF
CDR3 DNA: TGTGCCTGGAGTGCCCCAGGGACAGGGACGTTCAACCAGCCCCAGCATTTT

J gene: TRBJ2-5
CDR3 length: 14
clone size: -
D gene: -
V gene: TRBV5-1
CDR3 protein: CASRPTRVQETQYF
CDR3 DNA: TGCGCCAGCAGACCAACCAGGGTCCAAGAGACCCAGTACTTC

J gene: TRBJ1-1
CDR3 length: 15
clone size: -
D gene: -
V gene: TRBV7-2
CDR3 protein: CASSPSAGTQAEAFF
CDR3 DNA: TGTGCCAGCAGCCCCTCCGCTGGGACTCAGGCTGAAGCTTTCTTT

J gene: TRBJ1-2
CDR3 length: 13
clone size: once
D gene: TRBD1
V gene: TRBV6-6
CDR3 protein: CASSRDRGRGYTF
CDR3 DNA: TGTGCCAGCAGCCGCGACAGGGGCCGCGGCTACACCTTC

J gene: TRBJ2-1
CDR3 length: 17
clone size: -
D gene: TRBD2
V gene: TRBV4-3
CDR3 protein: CASSQDRGGVGYNEQFF
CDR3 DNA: TGCGCCAGCAGCCAAGATCGGGGGGGGGTTGGCTACAATGAGCAGTTCTTC

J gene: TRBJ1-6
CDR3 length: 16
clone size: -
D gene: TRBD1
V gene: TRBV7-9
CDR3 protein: CASSFAGQGRHSPLHF
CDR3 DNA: TGTGCCAGCAGCTTCGCGGGACAGGGGAGGCATTCACCCCTCCACTTT

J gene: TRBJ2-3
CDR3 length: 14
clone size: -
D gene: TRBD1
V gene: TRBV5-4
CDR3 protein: CASSFGQGTDTQYF
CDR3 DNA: TGTGCCAGCAGCTTCGGACAGGGCACAGATACGCAGTATTTT

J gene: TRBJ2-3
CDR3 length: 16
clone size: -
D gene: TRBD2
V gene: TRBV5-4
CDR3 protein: CASSRETSGSTDTQYF
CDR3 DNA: TGTGCCAGCAGCCGCGAGACTAGCGGAAGCACAGATACGCAGTATTTT